What follows describes a single T cell receptor (beta chain). Its antigen is still unknown. Base qualities are not at hand, and no much larger clone is one base apart. The sample belongs to a study of a mutant IDH1 vaccine in newly diagnosed glioma (dated by TCRdb to the early 2020s). With respect to the entire study: Of the roughly 30 treated patients, around 60% were male and around 40% were female, and a mean age of 40.4 years was recorded. Peripheral blood was collected at six visits: V03 (baseline), V05, V07, V10, V12 and V13. Before enrollment, patients had received standard therapy of radiotherapy alone, temozolomide alone, or radiochemotherapy with temozolomide; most received the combination. For exploratory analyses, longitudinal TCRB deep sequencing was carried out in roughly 23 treated patients wherever samples were available.

Library preparation employed the immunoSEQ multiplex PCR assay. Rearranged TCR beta chain sequences were amplified with the hsTCRB Kit following the manufacturer's protocol. An Illumina MiSeq was used to sequence the TCRB libraries. The paper's data handling went like this. Demultiplexing, trimming and gene mapping were performed with the kit vendor's proprietary platform. Here the immuneACCESS table is served through TCRdb, limited to in-frame sequences with V and J called. Missing clones are a known gap in these copies; in checked studies unresolved V genes cover under half, and the rest lacks a known reason. D and trimming come from the DNA, and the V and J calls and clone size come from that table. The table for this sample lists some 60,000 clones; 75% to 95% of them were counted only once. The top ten constitute 2.5% to 3% of the sample. What the authors observed across the whole study: According to the authors, sample limitations meant that analyses of patient blood samples could not be reproduced. PBMC samples for TCRB deep sequencing were selected based on availability. Across multiple MHC alleles, vaccine-induced immune responses were seen in around 93% of patients. Changes in the top peripheral T cell clonotypes picked up by TCRB sequencing did not appear to be linked to pseudoprogression.

The time point tag for this specimen amounts to: baseline, week 1 (first vaccination visit). The sample's treatment or condition label, in plain terms: pre-vaccination baseline after standard-of-care therapy. Donors had newly diagnosed WHO grade 3 or 4 IDH1-mutant astrocytomas with loss of nuclear ATRX. The samples were drawn from NOA16, a multicentre, single-arm, open-label phase I trial in Germany that tested a mutant IDH1 peptide vaccine in humans for the first time. For immunogenicity testing, the blood drawn at visit V03 was used as the baseline sample. The DNeasy Blood and Tissue Kit was used to extract genomic DNA from EDTA blood for TCRB sequencing. The CDR3 runs 14 residues from the cysteine to the phenylalanine. Kept here is only the CDR3 DNA, which spans 42 bases and is read in frame from base 1. The germline V gene provides CDR1 KGHSH and CDR2 LQKENI. Clipping removes 3 bases from V and 2 bases from J, with 2 as the unmatched junction base count.

The input for sequencing was PBMCs, taken from a glioma patient treated with radiotherapy, temozolomide or both. The clonotype originates from a man aged 50 to 59 with glioma. This sequence uses TRBV18 and TRBJ2-7; the junction holds 9 bases that match TRBD1. CDR3 protein: CASSPRDRAYEQYF. The DNA reads TGTGCCAGCTCACCCCGGGACAGGGCCTACGAGCAGTACTTC. With all but the CDR3 taken from the reference TRBV18 and TRBJ2-7 genes, the full variable domain is: NAGVMQNPRHLVRRRGQEARLRCSPMKGHSHVYWYRQLPEEGLKFMVYLQKENIIDESGMPKERFSAEFPKEGPSILRIQQVVRGDSAAYFCASSPRDRAYEQYFGPGTRLTVT.